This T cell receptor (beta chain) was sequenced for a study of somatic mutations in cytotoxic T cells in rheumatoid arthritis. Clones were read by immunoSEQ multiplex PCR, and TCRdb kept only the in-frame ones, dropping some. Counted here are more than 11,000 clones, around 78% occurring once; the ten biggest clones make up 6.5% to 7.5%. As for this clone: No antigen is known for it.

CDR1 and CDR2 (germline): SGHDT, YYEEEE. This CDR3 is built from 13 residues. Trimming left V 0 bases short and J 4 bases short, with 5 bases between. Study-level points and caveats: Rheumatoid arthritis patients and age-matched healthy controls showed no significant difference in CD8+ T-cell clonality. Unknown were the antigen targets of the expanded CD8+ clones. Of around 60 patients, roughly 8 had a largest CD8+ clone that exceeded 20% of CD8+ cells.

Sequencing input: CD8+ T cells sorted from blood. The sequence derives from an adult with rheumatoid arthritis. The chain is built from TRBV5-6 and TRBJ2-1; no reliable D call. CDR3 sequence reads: CASSLGPYNEQFF. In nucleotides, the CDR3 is TGTGCCAGCAGCTTGGGACCTTACAATGAGCAGTTCTTC. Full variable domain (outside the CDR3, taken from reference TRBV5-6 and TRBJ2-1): DAGVTQSPTHLIKTRGQQVTLRCSPKSGHDTVSWYQQALGQGPQFIFQYYEEEERQRGNFPDRFSGHQFPNYSSELNVNALLLGDSALYLCASSLGPYNEQFFGPGTRLTVL.